The next 14 T cell receptor beta chains were all read from a single sample in a study of control samples from healthy donors and cancer patients. The data were produced by immunoSEQ multiplex PCR, yet TCRdb's version contains in-frame clones alone and is incomplete. The table records around 130,000 clones, roughly 91% of them present only once. Sequencing was carried out using PBMCs. All receptors come from a man aged 45 to 65 with head and neck cancer.

This clone has more than one count but fewer than ten. The chain couples TRBV30 to TRBJ1-1; weak D call: TRBD1 (6 bases). This CDR3 region has 12 residues. Germline-derived CDR1 and CDR2 are GTSNPN and SVGIG (reference sequence). V shed 3 bases and J shed 6 bases, with 11 bases lying between them. CDR3 residues: CAWSRGGSEAFF. The CDR3 DNA reads TGTGCCTGGAGCAGGGGTGGGTCTGAAGCTTTCTTT.

The chain is built from TRBV7-8 and TRBJ2-5; tentative D call: TRBD2 (5 bases). The CDR3 extends over 14 amino acids. With 3 bases removed from V and 7 bases from J, the gap between germline ends came to 15 bases. In germline, CDR1 is SGHVS, CDR2 FQNEAQ. The CDR3 protein is CASSFLGVDGTQYF. The CDR3 nucleotides read TGTGCCAGCAGCTTCCTGGGAGTTGATGGGACCCAGTACTTC.

The chain is built from TRBV18 and TRBJ2-5, with D unresolved. Germline V gives CDR1 KGHSH, CDR2 LQKENI. V shed 2 bases and J shed 3 bases, with 7 bases lying between them. CDR3 size: 13 residues. CDR3: CASSPSQEETQYF. The CDR3 nucleotides read TGTGCCAGCTCACCATCCCAGGAAGAGACCCAGTACTTC.

The J gene is TRBJ2-7, the V gene TRBV27; the D is unclear. The CDR3 contains 13 residues. Trimming left V 2 bases short and J 6 bases short, with 11 bases between. The germline gives CDR1 MNHEY, CDR2 SMNVEV (reference sequence). CDR3 DNA: TGTGCCAGCAGTTTACTTTGGGCGGCCGAGCAGTACTTC. It encodes CASSLLWAAEQYF.

A single count supports this clone. The chain employs TRBV7-2 and TRBJ1-5; TRBD1 aligns across 8 bases. Germline V gene sequence: CDR1 SGHTA, CDR2 FQGNSA. V was pared by 6 bases and J by 4 bases, with 5 bases of the junction left unmatched. The CDR3 sequence is 14 residues long. The chain's CDR3 is CASSRGQGNQPQHF. The CDR3 DNA reads TGTGCCAGCAGTAGAGGACAGGGTAATCAGCCCCAGCATTTT.

In this sample, this clone turned up a few times. The rearrangement uses TRBV4-2 and TRBJ2-3; a weak D match, TRBD2 (6 bases). The length of the CDR3 is 16 residues. Trimming shortened V by 0 bases and J by 7 bases, and 17 bases separated the two germline ends. Per germline, CDR1 LGHNA and CDR2 YNFKEQ. The CDR3 region has the DNA TGTGCCAGCAGCCAAGATTACCCGGGGGTTTCTTATACGCAGTATTTT. The encoded protein is CASSQDYPGVSYTQYF.

This clone was found once. The chain couples TRBV27 to TRBJ2-4; TRBD1 matches at 8 bases. The CDR3 length is 15 residues. The germline gives CDR1 MNHEY, CDR2 SMNVEV (reference sequence). The V segment lost 4 bases and the J segment 0 bases; nucleotides outside the gene matches: 2. The CDR3 loop reads CASSSGGRAKNIQYF. In DNA, the CDR3 is TGTGCCAGCAGTTCAGGGGGCAGAGCCAAAAACATTCAGTACTTC.

CDR3 protein: CASSQDRPRGVGAGELFF. The CDR3 DNA sequence: TGCGCCAGCAGCCAAGATCGTCCCAGGGGGGTAGGGGCCGGGGAGCTGTTTTTT. J is TRBJ2-2 and V is TRBV4-1, with D perhaps matching TRBD1 (7 bases). CDR1 and CDR2 (germline): MGHRA, YSYEKL. CDR3 length: 18 residues. V shed 0 bases and J shed 6 bases, with 20 bases lying between them.

The V call is TRBV18, the J call TRBJ1-4, with D perhaps TRBD1 (5 bases). Trimming left V 3 bases short and J 4 bases short, with 9 bases between. From germline, CDR1 is KGHSH and CDR2 LQKENI. The CDR3 spans 14 residues. CDR3 coding DNA: TGTGCCAGCTCACCGAGACAGCTTAATGAAAAACTGTTTTTT. Translating gives CASSPRQLNEKLFF. The full variable domain, rest sourced from reference TRBV18 and TRBJ1-4, is NAGVMQNPRHLVRRRGQEARLRCSPMKGHSHVYWYRQLPEEGLKFMVYLQKENIIDESGMPKERFSAEFPKEGPSILRIQQVVRGDSAAYFCASSPRQLNEKLFFGSGTQLSVL.

The chain couples TRBV3-1 (or the pseudogene TRBV3-2) to TRBJ2-1, with 9 nucleotides matching TRBD2. The CDR3 length is 17 residues. Germline lookup yields CDR1 LGHDT and CDR2 YNNKEL (reference sequence). V gave up 6 bases and J gave up 10 bases; unmatched junction bases: 19. Here the CDR3 DNA reads TGTGCCAGCAGTCGTGGGTTGCGAGGCGGGGGGGCCGACGAGCAGTTCTTC. Translation: CASSRGLRGGGADEQFF.

The gene calls are TRBV20-1 and TRBJ1-2; no clear D. This CDR3 spans 15 amino acids. Germline CDR1 and CDR2: DFQATT and SNEGSKA (reference sequence). Trimming pared 3 bases from V and 5 bases from J, leaving 19 bases between. This chain's CDR3 is CSASSKTSEAYGYTF. In nucleotides, the CDR3 is TGCAGTGCTAGTTCCAAGACATCCGAGGCGTATGGCTACACCTTC.

This chain uses TRBV7-6 with TRBJ2-1; 11 bases map to TRBD2. Unmatched junction bases numbered 7, after V lost 1 base and J lost 5 bases. CDR3 length equals 17 residues. Germline V gene sequence: CDR1 SGHVS, CDR2 FNYEAQ. CDR3 loop: CASSLVAGGASNNEQFF. CDR3 sequence (DNA): TGTGCCAGCAGCTTAGTAGCGGGGGGGGCTTCTAACAATGAGCAGTTCTTC.

The chain joins TRBV6-5 to TRBJ1-2, with D hard to call. Trimming cost V 2 bases and J 2 bases, with 9 bases left between them. The CDR3 is 14 residues long. Looked up from germline, CDR1 is MNHEY and CDR2 is SVGAGI. The CDR3 nucleotides read TGTGCCAGCAGTTACGAGGTTGTCAACTATGGCTACACCTTC. This sequence encodes CASSYEVVNYGYTF.

The V and J genes are TRBV9 and TRBJ2-1, with D perhaps matching TRBD2 (5 bases). V lost 4 bases to trimming and J lost 5 bases, with 10 bases between them. CDR1 is SGDLS, CDR2 YYNGEE, per germline. CDR3 length equals 13 residues. The CDR3 DNA reads TGTGCCAGCAGCTTCGGACTGCACAATGAGCAGTTCTTC. Translation gives CASSFGLHNEQFF.